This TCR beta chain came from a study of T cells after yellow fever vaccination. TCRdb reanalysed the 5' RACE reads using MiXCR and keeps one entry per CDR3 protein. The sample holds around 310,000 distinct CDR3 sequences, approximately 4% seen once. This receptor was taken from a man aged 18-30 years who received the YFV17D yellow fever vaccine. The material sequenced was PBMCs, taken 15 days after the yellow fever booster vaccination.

The CDR3 is CASSFPRETQYF. In DNA, the CDR3 is TGTGCCAGCAGCTTCCCCCGGGAGACCCAGTACTTC. The chain couples TRBV5-5 to TRBJ2-5; no firm D call. CDR3 length: 12 residues. Germline loops: CDR1 SGHKS, CDR2 YYEKEE (reference sequence). Trimming stripped 2 bases from V and 5 bases from J, with 7 bases between.